The rows below give T cell receptor beta chains drawn from one sample of a study of beta chain features in type 1 diabetes. Sequencing used immunoSEQ multiplex PCR; TCRdb keeps in-frame clones, though not all of them. This table holds about 260,000 clones, roughly 24% found once. Sequenced material: naive CD4+ T cells from blood. All receptors come from a woman aged 30 to 39 with type 1 diabetes. CDR3s include the opening cysteine and the closing phenylalanine or tryptophan. The D gene is left open where the match is weak. The size of a clone is reported for some rows only, either as once, few or many, or as a class for expanded clones.

clone_size j_call v_call d_call cdr3_nt cdr3_aa
few TRBJ2-3 TRBV29-1 . TGCAGCGTTGATCTTGGGCAGACCAGCACAGATACGCAGTATTTT CSVDLGQTSTDTQYF
. TRBJ1-2 TRBV13 . TGTGCCAGCAGCCTCCAGGTCGGTTATGGCTACACCTTC CASSLQVGYGYTF
few TRBJ1-4 TRBV29-1 TRBD1 TGCAGCGTGCGTCGGGACAGAGCTAATGAAAAACTGTTTTTT CSVRRDRANEKLFF
. TRBJ2-1 TRBV12-2 . TGTGCAAGTCGCTCAGACTTTGTCGATGAGCAGTTCTTC CASRSDFVDEQFF
. TRBJ2-3 TRBV30 . TGTGCCTGGAGCCCCCACGGAGATACGCAGTATTTT CAWSPHGDTQYF
few TRBJ1-4 TRBV29-1 . TGCAGCATCACGGGGGGCAGGGGACCTAATGAAAAACTGTTTTTT CSITGGRGPNEKLFF
few TRBJ2-2 TRBV30 TRBD1 TGTGCCACCCTTCCCGGGACAGGGGTGGCCGGGGAGCTGTTTTTT CATLPGTGVAGELFF
. TRBJ2-2 TRBV9 . TGTGCCAGCAGCCCCAGCGTGTACACCGGGGAGCTGTTTTTT CASSPSVYTGELFF
. TRBJ1-1 TRBV9 TRBD1 TGTGCCAGCAGGCACGTAGAATCGGCAGGGGGGATGATGAACACTGAAGCTTTCTTT CASRHVESAGGMMNTEAFF
few TRBJ2-3 TRBV18 TRBD2 TGTGCCAGCTCCCCTAGCGGGAGCTTAGATACGCAGTATTTT CASSPSGSLDTQYF
few TRBJ2-1 TRBV7-3 TRBD1 TGTGCCAGCAGCAGGGACAGAGACAATGAGCAGTTCTTC CASSRDRDNEQFF
. TRBJ2-1 TRBV9 . TGTGCCAGCAGCGTAACCTCCTCCGTGGCAGCCTACAATGAGCAGTTCTTC CASSVTSSVAAYNEQFF
. TRBJ1-2 TRBV9 TRBD1 TGTGCCAGCAGCACCAGAGGACAGGGTTCCTATGGCTACACCTTC CASSTRGQGSYGYTF
. TRBJ2-1 TRBV18 TRBD2 TGTGCCAGCTCGTCAAGCGGGAACGCCTACAATGAGCAGTTCTTC CASSSSGNAYNEQFF
. TRBJ2-1 TRBV4-1 TRBD2 TGCGCCAGCAGCCAAGAAGGGACTAGCTCCTACAATGAGCAGTTCTTC CASSQEGTSSYNEQFF
few TRBJ1-5 TRBV19 TRBD1 TGTGCCAGTCGGGACAGGGGGCGGCAGCCCCAGCATTTT CASRDRGRQPQHF
few TRBJ2-5 TRBV29-1 TRBD2 TGCAGCGTTTTAGCGGGAGGAGAGACCCAGTACTTC CSVLAGGETQYF
few TRBJ1-5 TRBV5-1 TRBD1 TGCGCCAGCAGCTTACAGGGGAATCAGCCCCAGCATTTT CASSLQGNQPQHF
. TRBJ2-5 TRBV15 TRBD2 TGTGCCACTACACTAGCGGGAGGAGAGACCCAGTACTTC CATTLAGGETQYF
. TRBJ2-5 TRBV7-2 . TGTGCCAGCAGCCAAAACAGACAAGAGACCCAGTACTTC CASSQNRQETQYF
. TRBJ2-7 TRBV13 TRBD2 TGTGCCAGCAGCTTCAACTGGGCGGGAGGTGTCTCCGAGCAGTACTTC CASSFNWAGGVSEQYF
. TRBJ2-3 TRBV9 TRBD1 TGTGCCAGCAGCCCACAGGGGGGAGCTCGAACAGATACGCAGTATTTT CASSPQGGARTDTQYF
. TRBJ2-3 TRBV5-1 TRBD2 TGCGCCAGCAGCTTGCAGGGACTAGCGGTGTGGGATACGCAGTATTTT CASSLQGLAVWDTQYF
few TRBJ1-1 TRBV6-1 . TGTGCCAGTCGCGAGATCAGGGATTTCTCTGAAGCTTTCTTT CASREIRDFSEAFF
. TRBJ2-3 TRBV7-3 TRBD1 TGTGCCAGCAGCTTACAAGGTGGCAGGGGGAAGGATACGCAGTATTTT CASSLQGGRGKDTQYF
few TRBJ2-2 TRBV29-1 . TGCAGCGTGAGGGACACCGGGGAGCTGTTTTTT CSVRDTGELFF
. TRBJ2-5 TRBV7-2 . TGTGCCAGCAGCTTAGCGGCGGGACTCCAAGAGACCCAGTACTTC CASSLAAGLQETQYF
. TRBJ2-3 TRBV2 . TGTGCCGGCGTAGCGGCAGATACGCAGTATTTT CAGVAADTQYF
few TRBJ1-2 TRBV7-2 . TGTGCCAGCAGCCCCTCAGGGGCTGGCTACACCTTC CASSPSGAGYTF
. TRBJ2-7 TRBV6-1 . TGTGCCAGCGGGAGGAGCTCCTACGAGCAGTACTTC CASGRSSYEQYF
. TRBJ1-5 TRBV19 . TGTGCCAGTAGTATAAGACAAGGCAATCAGCCCCAGCATTTT CASSIRQGNQPQHF
. TRBJ1-4 TRBV18 TRBD1 TGTGCCAGCTCACCGACAGGGAATAATGAAAAACTGTTTTTT CASSPTGNNEKLFF
few TRBJ2-7 TRBV30 . TGTGCCTGGAGCGTAGTTCCCTTCTCCTACGAGCAGTACTTC CAWSVVPFSYEQYF
. TRBJ2-5 TRBV29-1 TRBD2 TGCAGCTCCAACCAGGGACTAGTGGAGACCCAGTACTTC CSSNQGLVETQYF
. TRBJ1-1 TRBV20-1 . TGCAGTGCCACCATGGGGCCTGAAGCTTTCTTT CSATMGPEAFF
few TRBJ1-2 TRBV30 . TGTGCCTGGAGTGTACAGAGGGTGTATGGCTACACCTTC CAWSVQRVYGYTF
. TRBJ2-7 TRBV4-2 . TGTGCCAGCAGCCTGAGAAGGGGGAGCTCCTACGAGCAGTACTTC CASSLRRGSSYEQYF
. TRBJ1-4 TRBV28 . TGTGCCAGCAGTTTCTCAGGGGCACTTAATGAAAAACTGTTTTTT CASSFSGALNEKLFF
. TRBJ1-5 TRBV4-1 . TGCGCCAGCAGCCAAGGGGTATTCAGGGGTAGCAATCAGCCCCAGCATTTT CASSQGVFRGSNQPQHF
. TRBJ1-2 TRBV5-4 . TGTGCCAGCAGCTTGCAGGCCGGCTACACCTTC CASSLQAGYTF
. TRBJ2-3 TRBV29-1 TRBD2 TGCAGCGTTTCCGGGACTAGCTACACAGATACGCAGTATTTT CSVSGTSYTDTQYF
few TRBJ1-2 TRBV6-4 TRBD1 TGTGCCAGCAGTGCCGGGACAGACTATGGCTACACCTTC CASSAGTDYGYTF
few TRBJ2-2 TRBV4-1 TRBD2 TGCGCCAGCAGCCAGTTGGTAGCGGGAGTTTCCGGGGAGCTGTTTTTT CASSQLVAGVSGELFF
few TRBJ2-1 TRBV4-2 TRBD2 TGTGCCAGCAGCCACGGCACTAGCGAGACCTACAATGAGCAGTTCTTC CASSHGTSETYNEQFF
. TRBJ2-1 TRBV28 . TGTGCCGGAGGAGGGGGCGATGAGCAGTTCTTC CAGGGGDEQFF
. TRBJ2-2 TRBV10-2 TRBD1 TGCGCCAGCCTTCGAGGGGGCGCCCCCGGGGAGCTGTTTTTT CASLRGGAPGELFF
few TRBJ2-1 TRBV29-1 . TGCAGCCCAAGGCAGGATTCGCAGTTCTTC CSPRQDSQFF
. TRBJ2-5 TRBV11-2 TRBD2 TGTGCCAGCAGCTCGGGACTAGCGGGAGTAGAGACCCAGTACTTC CASSSGLAGVETQYF
. TRBJ1-2 TRBV5-1 TRBD1 TGCGCCAGCAGCTCTGGACAGGCGCCCTATGGCTACACCTTC CASSSGQAPYGYTF
. TRBJ2-3 TRBV2 . TGTGCCAGCAGTTTCCCAGATGCAGATACGCAGTATTTT CASSFPDADTQYF
. TRBJ2-3 TRBV4-2 TRBD2 TGTGCCAGCAGCCTTATAGCGGGAGGGCCCTCAGATACGCAGTATTTT CASSLIAGGPSDTQYF
. TRBJ2-3 TRBV15 TRBD1 TGTGCCACCAGCAGAGATAAGACAGGGTTGAACACAGATACGCAGTATTTT CATSRDKTGLNTDTQYF
few TRBJ1-3 TRBV30 . TGTGCCGGAAAAAAATCAGCGGGAAACACCATATATTTT CAGKKSAGNTIYF
. TRBJ2-3 TRBV7-6 . TGTGCCAGCAGCTTAGAGCTGGGCCGACTAGCAGATACGCAGTATTTT CASSLELGRLADTQYF
. TRBJ1-2 TRBV27 TRBD1 TGTGCCAGCAGTTTATTCGGCAGGGGGCAGGATGGCTACACCTTC CASSLFGRGQDGYTF
few TRBJ2-1 TRBV6-6 . TGTGCCAGCAGTGAACGAGGGCAGCAGTTCTTC CASSERGQQFF
. TRBJ1-2 TRBV5-1 . TGCGCCAGCAGCTTGCCCTTAGCTAACTATGGCTACACCTTC CASSLPLANYGYTF
few TRBJ2-5 TRBV25-1 . TGTGCCAGCAGTGCACCACTCTCCGGGGGAGAGACCCAGTACTTC CASSAPLSGGETQYF
. TRBJ2-5 TRBV4-1 TRBD2 TGCGCCAGCAGCCCTCACGAGGGGACTAGGAGGTCGGAGACCCAGTACTTC CASSPHEGTRRSETQYF
. TRBJ2-7 TRBV30 . TGTGCCTGGAGTAACAGCTACGAGCAGTACTTC CAWSNSYEQYF